What follows are 14 T cell receptor beta chains derived from one specimen sequenced in a study of vaccination effects on CD4 cells after COVID-19 (dated by TCRdb to the early 2020s). Library preparation was by the immunoSEQ multiplex PCR assay. Here the immuneACCESS table is served through TCRdb, limited to in-frame sequences with V and J called. Missing clones are a known gap in these copies; in checked studies unresolved V genes cover under half, and the rest lacks a known reason. This sample gives fewer than 70,000 clones in total; over 70% of them show up just once. The ten largest make up 12% of the sample. To identify antigen-specific CD4+ T cell clonotypes by their expansion, the ViraFEST assay first stimulated PBMC with viral peptide pools and then applied TCR sequencing. After approximately 11 days of culture, CD4+ T cells were isolated with the EasySep CD4+ T cell isolation kit. Healthy vaccine recipients had no prior SARS-CoV-2 infection, confirmed by negative nucleocapsid antibodies before and after vaccination.

Antigens of these TCRs are unknown. The specimen comprised CD4+ T cells from PBMCs cultured with SARS-CoV-2 spike peptides, sampled before COVID-19 vaccination. The cell subset or site label, as the study defines it: SARS-CoV-2 spike overlapping peptide pool stimulation. These receptors were collected from a human donor who received a COVID-19 vaccine.

V gene TRBV9 combines with J gene TRBJ1-2, with 7 nucleotides matching TRBD1. The CDR3 spans 13 residues. The germline gives CDR1 SGDLS, CDR2 YYNGEE. V shed 2 bases and J 4 bases; nucleotides not matched to a gene: 2. Written as DNA, the CDR3 is TGTGCCAGCAGCGTCACAGGGGTCTATGGCTACACCTTC. Translated, it gives CASSVTGVYGYTF.

V is TRBV15 and J is TRBJ1-5; D gene ambiguous. CDR1 is LNHNV and CDR2 is YYDKDF in the germline V gene (reference sequence). V was trimmed by 2 bases and J by 5 bases, leaving 4 bases between them. The CDR3 is 12 amino acids. CDR3 sequence (DNA): TGTGCCACCAGCAGACCATATCAGCCCCAGCATTTT. It codes for CATSRPYQPQHF.

Worth noting for this clone: Other DNA sequences from this sample encode an identical CDR3 as well. The genes are TRBV5-1 and TRBJ2-1; perhaps TRBD1 as D (6 bases). The CDR3 is 14 residues long. The V and J ends lost 2 bases and 1 base respectively, with 7 bases between them. The germline gives CDR1 SGHRS, CDR2 YFSETQ. CDR3 protein: CASSLGGSYNEQFF. The CDR3 nucleotides are TGCGCCAGCAGCTTAGGGGGATCCTACAATGAGCAGTTCTTC.

The chain is built from TRBV4-1 and TRBJ2-7; 7 bases line up with TRBD1. Per the germline V gene, CDR1 is MGHRA and CDR2 is YSYEKL. The trim removed 1 base at V and 6 bases at J, leaving 15 bases unmatched. This CDR3 spans 17 amino acids. For the CDR3, the DNA is TGCGCCAGCAGCCAAGTCCCTACAGGGGCCGGCTTCGGCGAGCAGTACGTC. Translation gives CASSQVPTGAGFGEQYV.

V is TRBV7-2 and J is TRBJ1-2; D not resolved. Germline V gene sequence: CDR1 SGHTA, CDR2 FQGNSA. CDR3 size: 13 residues. V gave up 2 bases and J gave up 2 bases, with 6 bases separating them. The CDR3 DNA reads as TGTGCCAGCAGCTTATTCCAGAACTATGGCTACACCTTC. This encodes CASSLFQNYGYTF.

The gene calls are TRBV2 and TRBJ2-5; TRBD1 aligns across 8 bases. Germline assignment: CDR1 SNHLY and CDR2 FYNNEI. V was pared by 10 bases and J by 2 bases, with 3 bases of the junction left unmatched. The CDR3 contains 12 residues. The CDR3: CANDRGQETQYF. The CDR3 DNA reads as TGTGCCAACGACAGGGGTCAAGAGACCCAGTACTTC. The full variable domain, rest sourced from reference TRBV2 and TRBJ2-5, is EPEVTQTPSHQVTQMGQEVILRCVPISNHLYFYWYRQILGQKVEFLVSFYNNEISEKSEIFDDQFSVERPDGSNFTLKIRSTKLEDSAMYFCANDRGQETQYFGPGTRLLVL.

V is TRBV7-2 and J is TRBJ1-2; D is ambiguous. The CDR3 totals 14 residues. CDR1 and CDR2 from the germline V gene are SGHTA and FQGNSA. Between the trimmed V and J ends, which lost 3 bases and 0 bases, there was a span of 8 bases. CDR3 nucleotide sequence: TGTGCCAGCAGCTTTATCACCTCTAACTATGGCTACACCTTC. It codes for CASSFITSNYGYTF.

The chain recombines TRBV11-3 with TRBJ1-5, with no clear D. CDR3 length: 15 amino acids. Trimming left V 3 bases short and J 8 bases short, with 17 bases between. Germline V gene lookup returns CDR1 SGHNT and CDR2 YENEEA. The CDR3: CASSLGRDGVEPQHF. In DNA form, the CDR3 reads TGTGCCAGCAGCTTGGGTCGTGACGGTGTCGAGCCCCAGCATTTT.

This clone occurred once. The chain is built from TRBV19 and TRBJ1-1; D is uncertain. The germline gives CDR1 LNHDA, CDR2 SQIVND (reference sequence). CDR3 size: 13 residues. V lost 5 bases and J lost 1, with 8 bases in between. CDR3 sequence reads: CASSSAANTEAFF. DNA for the CDR3: TGTGCCAGTAGTTCGGCAGCGAACACTGAAGCTTTCTTT.

V usage is TRBV2 and J usage is TRBJ1-3, with TRBD1 identical over 9 bases. The CDR3 runs 15 residues. With V trimmed by 5 bases and J by 2 bases, 4 bases remained unmatched. The germline gives CDR1 SNHLY, CDR2 FYNNEI. CDR3 in amino acids: CASSYYRGPGNTIYF. CDR3 sequence (DNA): TGTGCCAGCAGTTACTACAGGGGGCCTGGAAACACCATATATTTT.

The chain employs TRBV5-6 and TRBJ2-7; weak D call: TRBD1 (6 bases). The germline CDR1 and CDR2 sequences are SGHDT and YYEEEE. The CDR3 contains 15 residues. The V end was cut by 0 bases, the J end by 4 bases, with 14 bases between. The CDR3 bases are TGTGCCAGCAGCTTGGTTGGGACACCTCAATACGAGCAGTACGTC. It translates to CASSLVGTPQYEQYV.

The chain joins TRBV5-4 to TRBJ1-1; a possible D gene is TRBD1 (6 bases). The CDR3 totals 15 residues. The germline V gene encodes CDR1 SGHNT and CDR2 YYREEE (reference sequence). The ends were cut back, 0 bases at V and 0 bases at J, with 9 bases in the middle. CDR3 amino acids: CASSLGGGLNTEAFF. CDR3 nucleotides: TGTGCCAGCAGCTTGGGTGGGGGGCTGAACACTGAAGCTTTCTTT.

The chain couples TRBV6-5 to TRBJ2-5; D remains ambiguous. V lost 7 bases to trimming and J lost 4 bases, with 7 bases between them. This CDR3 has 11 residues. Germline CDR1 is MNHEY and CDR2 is SVGAGI. For the CDR3, the DNA is TGTGCCAGCACAAAACTAGAGACCCAGTACTTC. It yields the protein CASTKLETQYF.

The chain couples TRBV6-5 to TRBJ2-7; D is unresolved. CDR3 length equals 15 residues. Trimming left V 6 bases short and J 1 base short, with 16 bases between. Germline CDR1 MNHEY, CDR2 SVGAGI. CDR3 sequence reads: CASSSGPNPSYEQYV. The CDR3 coding sequence is TGTGCCAGCAGCTCCGGACCTAATCCTTCCTACGAGCAGTACGTC.